This T cell receptor (beta chain) came from a study of cytomegalovirus exposure and HLA in healthy donors (dated by TCRdb to between 2016 and 2019). For the wider study: In an earlier analysis of under 600 of the donors, under 300 Gb of sequence data and 100 million or so unique TCR beta sequences from about 190 million T cells were reported. About 300 gigabases of sequencing data and around 87 million unique TCR sequences were included in an early release covering roughly 600 HLA-typed donors. Of the 398 genotyped donors, about 80% fell in the genetic ancestry cluster associated with self-reported Caucasian donors. The study aimed to test whether signatures of past pathogen exposure could be identified by cataloging public T cell receptors. Using immunosequencing, the study profiled T cell repertoires from around 680 subjects and related those repertoires to cytomegalovirus serostatus. Besides the first cohort of 550 to 750 subjects, a separate validation cohort made up of 95 to 150 different subjects was used. The study combined high-throughput TCR immunosequencing, statistical association of individual TCRs with disease status, and machine learning to predict cytomegalovirus infection status. To study patterns of TCR occurrence, a later analysis re-analyzed previously published TCR beta repertoires from 650 to 750 donors and added high-resolution HLA genotyping. The later analysis used no new phenotypic data to find candidate immune exposures, relying instead on TCR beta sequences and their occurrence across donors. In an earlier analysis of 500 to 650 of the donors, high-throughput TCR beta sequencing was used to judge whether each TCR beta V gene segment behaved as functional or pseudogenic. Donor age, sex, ethnicity and CMV serostatus were compiled alongside the repertoire data. A later genetic analysis took genome-wide SNP genotypes for about 65% of the 666 donors and used that subset as a discovery cohort. All discovery cohort repertoires had been generated on a single sequencing platform. HLA typing included class I and class II loci at four-digit resolution. The number of donors typed differed by locus, with 629-630 for A, B, C, DRB1 and DQB1, roughly 520 for DQA1, approximately 570 for DPA1, and over 400 for DPB1. Because of strong linkage in the cohort, roughly five DR-DQ haplotypes were treated as single units for association and clustering. Among about 400 genotyped donors of the cohort, an average of roughly 230,000 unique TCR beta nucleotide sequences was sequenced per donor, of which 15% to 20% were non-productive.

The receptor library was made with the immunoSEQ multiplex PCR assay. For the multiplex PCR, a mixture combining 60 forward primers for TCR Vbeta segments and 13 reverse primers for TCR Jbeta segments was used. The CDR3 region of rearranged TCR beta genes was amplified from genomic DNA by a multiplex PCR assay. On the Illumina HiSeq System, the amplified TCR beta libraries were sequenced as 87-base-pair reads. As for how the authors treated the data: In a later analysis, some 80 million unique TCR beta chains were counted across the 650 to 750 repertoires, and about 10 million of these chains were shared by at least two donors. To remove PCR and sequencing errors, raw reads were error-corrected and collapsed into unique sequences using a nearest-neighbor algorithm that merged closely related sequences. Alignment of CDR3 sequences to IMGT reference sequences was used to assign V, D and J gene segments. Each retained sequence needed at least a six-nucleotide match to both a V gene segment and a J gene segment. Rearrangements were classified as productive when the CDR3 lacked stop codons and remained in frame with V and J, and all other rearrangements were classified as non-productive. CDR3 was defined by IMGT convention, running from the second conserved V-encoded cysteine to the conserved J-encoded phenylalanine. The earlier analysis of some 540 of the donors excluded any sequence lacking an unambiguous match to a single V gene segment. An earlier analysis of fewer than 650 of the donors classified V segments as functional when productive rearrangements were above 56.7% and as segregating when the standard deviation between donors was above 5%. A statistical classification framework was built to diagnose cytomegalovirus status from the catalog of TCR beta chain sequences. In a later analysis, TCR nucleotide sequences were compared against IMGT/GENE-DB human TR gene sequences so that V and J genes could be assigned. The TCRdist pipeline was used in a later analysis to assign CDR3 sequences and most-parsimonious VDJ recombination scenarios. In a later analysis, every TCR beta chain was defined by the combination of its CDR3 amino acid sequence and its V-gene family, and reads without a unique V-gene family were dropped. As a way to deal with suspected cross-contamination and a sequencing artifact, a later analysis dropped nearly 600 nucleotide sequences that were highly shared and had low generation probability. For each public chain, a later analysis derived a clonal expansion index from normalized ranks of inferred template counts within each repertoire. Generation probabilities in a later analysis came from a VDJ recombination model fitted to out-of-frame rearrangements, and those results were checked against IGoR. A later analysis scored TCR-TCR, TCR-HLA and TCR-CMV co-occurrence with hypergeometric tests, applying a repertoire-size bias correction to TCR pairs. False discovery rates were estimated in a later analysis by permuting HLA or CMV assignments 20 times. In a later analysis, co-occurring TCRs were grouped with DBSCAN, and TCRdist sequence similarity was added when clustering was performed within HLA-allele-positive subsets. Repertoires with fewer than 30,000 or more than 120,000 public chains were left out of co-occurrence clustering, as were about five repertoires with anomalous nucleotide sharing. TCRdb took over this immuneACCESS table, retaining in-frame rearrangements with V and J assigned. Such tables are incomplete; in checked studies, under half of the missing clones stem from an unresolved V gene, and the remainder is unexplained. V and J calls and clone size come straight from that table; D and trimming were deduced from the DNA. The sample yields around 70,000 clones; 81% were counted once. The ten most abundant clones make up roughly 6.8% of the sample.

Looking up the germline V gene yields CDR1 SGHTA and CDR2 FQGTGA. Trimming removed 5 bases from V and 10 bases from J; the gene matches leave 10 bases unexplained. The CDR3, from cysteine to phenylalanine, totals 16 residues. Left in the record is the CDR3 DNA by itself, 48 bases read in frame from the first base. Overall study results and their limits: Strong co-occurrence of HLA alleles, especially DR and DQ, made assigning TCR associations to individual alleles difficult. The 87-base-pair reads could not distinguish some IMGT-functional V segments, including TRBV6-2 and TRBV6-3, so those segments were excluded. Most CMV-associated TCR beta chains appeared to be HLA-restricted in a later analysis, and the HLA associations seemed to be driven largely by CMV exposure. Compared with the roughly 700-donor mean, donors in an Asian-associated ancestry cluster had fewer N-insertions in productive TCRs, according to a later genetic analysis. An earlier analysis of roughly 570 of the donors showed that most TCR beta V segments appeared in productive rearrangements either about 87% or about 30% of the time, which broadly matched IMGT annotations. The study listed 150 to 200 TCR beta chains as associated with cytomegalovirus. According to a later analysis, parvovirus B19, influenza, CMV and Epstein-Barr virus appeared linked to several top co-occurrence clusters. In a later analysis, HLA-associated TCR beta chains showed more clonal expansion and lower generation probabilities than non-associated chains that were equally common. A later analysis found that TCR association rates varied across HLA loci, with DRB1 alleles showing the most associated TCRs and HLA-C alleles the fewest. The sequencing pipeline was judged likely to have produced a cluster of highly shared sequence variants as a technical artifact. Correlated functional status among segregating V segments might be attributable to linkage disequilibrium, but an unknown experimental factor could not be ruled out. In vitro tests confirmed that a few of the cytomegalovirus-associated TCR beta chains recognize cytomegalovirus antigens. This cohort had only TCR beta chains sequenced, and the lack of alpha or paired-chain data limited which features could be detected. The authors suggested that the approach could potentially be generalized to other disease states and immunological phenotypes. Because counts were too low, roughly 17 rarely observed V segments, including chromosome 9 orphons, were left out of the earlier analysis of over 550 of the donors. Because some donors lacked HLA typing at each locus, the association tests relied only on the typed subset. In a later analysis, around 15,000 TCR beta sequences were associated with specific HLA alleles at a false discovery rate of 0.05. Cytomegalovirus status was reported to be diagnosed by the classifier with high specificity and sensitivity in both the original and validation cohorts. The presence/absence analyses assumed that sequencing depth was roughly uniform across donors, and that assumption may not be true. Most TCR sequences were seen in very few donors, while some public TCRs were found in many individuals. Immune exposure information for the cohort was limited to CMV serostatus. A further reported finding was that TCR beta sequences accurately predicted the HLA-A and HLA-B alleles for most subjects in the first cohort. V-gene and J-gene trimming of TCR beta chains was associated with a missense DCLRE1C variant in a later genetic analysis, and the association was replicated in an independent cohort.

A remark on this clone: Its antigen is unknown. No much larger clone is present one base from it, and per-base qualities are unavailable.

The cohort comprised fewer than 750 healthy bone marrow donors. At the time of sampling, all cohort members were nominally healthy, though unrecorded immune exposures were likely present. Of the roughly 700 cohort members, approximately 300 had a positive CMV serostatus and about 400 had a negative one, while no CMV serostatus was recorded for the donor. Each donor provided a peripheral blood sample, and peripheral blood mononuclear cells were used for TCR beta sequencing. Genomic DNA extraction from the blood cell samples was performed with the Qiagen DNeasy Blood Extraction Kit. Sample: PBMCs. This clonotype originated in a human donor in good health. The sequence joins TRBV7-3 to TRBJ2-2; 13 bases in the junction line up with TRBD2. The CDR3 in this case is CASSRGLAGEVEELFF. The bases read TGTGCCAGCAGCCGAGGACTAGCGGGGGAAGTGGAGGAGCTGTTTTTT. With the rest looked up from the reference TRBV7-3 and TRBJ2-2 genes rather than sequenced, the full variable domain is GAGVSQTPSNKVTEKGKYVELRCDPISGHTALYWYRQSLGQGPEFLIYFQGTGAADDSGLPNDRFFAVRPEGSVSTLKIQRTERGDSAVYLCASSRGLAGEVEELFFGEGSRLTVL.